This TCR beta chain derives from a study of blood T cell repertoires in COVID-19. The overall study: Sample material is recorded as cDNA or gDNA derived from T cells, B-cell-depleted T cells, or PBMCs.

In germline, CDR1 is SGHNT, CDR2 YYREEE (reference sequence). The CDR3 contains 12 residues. Trimming stripped 4 bases from V and 4 bases from J, with 8 bases between. Source study methods: Counts of nucleated cells, estimated from reference gene primer amplification, were obtained. Measured with immunoSEQ multiplex PCR; TCRdb has only the in-frame clones, and not every one. The V and J calls and clone size come from that table; D and trimming were worked out from the DNA. The sample consists of 120,000 or so clones, about four fifths of them appearing once. The sequencing sample was made of peripheral blood. The chain joins TRBV5-4 to TRBJ2-5, with D possibly being TRBD1 (6 bases). The receptor comes from a man aged 65 to 85 with acute or convalescent COVID-19. CDR3 in amino acids: CASSNRVETQYF. The CDR3 nucleotides are TGTGCCAGCAGCAACAGGGTAGAGACCCAGTACTTC. The whole variable domain, remainder taken from reference TRBV5-4 and TRBJ2-5, is ETGVTQSPTHLIKTRGQQVTLRCSSQSGHNTVSWYQQALGQGPQFIFQYYREEENGRGNFPPRFSGLQFPNYSSELNVNALELDDSALYLCASSNRVETQYFGPGTRLLVL.